Described below is a single TCR beta chain sequence and its context. It was at deep level that the assay was run. Source study methods: Junction-only sequences produced by ImmunoSEQ had no quality scores, so filtering differed. Clones were sequenced by immunoSEQ multiplex PCR, and TCRdb holds only the in-frame ones, with some missing. V and J calls and clone size are those listed in that table; D and trimming were worked out from the DNA. The table records about 1.5 million clones, 95% to 99% of them present only once. The data originate from a study of shared clonotypes between healthy human individuals. Overall study context: Used for every donor were three CD4 naive, three CD4 memory, two CD8 naive and one CD8 memory plate.

Germline V gene lookup returns CDR1 LNHDA and CDR2 SQIVND (reference sequence). The CDR3 is 18 amino acids. V shed 5 bases and J 4 bases; nucleotides not matched to a gene: 17. The sample taken for sequencing was naive CD4+ T cells sorted from blood. Subset described: CD45RA+ positively selected. The chain is built from TRBV19 and TRBJ2-3; TRBD1 agrees at 8 bases. This clonotype was sampled from a man younger than 40 in good health. CDR3 DNA sequence: TGTGCCAGTAGTGCGGACAGGGCCGGATCGGTTGGGCCAGATACGCAGTATTTT. Translated, it gives CASSADRAGSVGPDTQYF. The full variable domain, completed using reference TRBV19 and TRBJ2-3, is DGGITQSPKYLFRKEGQNVTLSCEQNLNHDAMYWYRQDPGQGLRLIYYSQIVNDFQKGDIAEGYSVSREKKESFPLTVTSAQKNPTAFYLCASSADRAGSVGPDTQYFGPGTRLTVL.